These 14 T cell receptor beta chains share one sample of origin, sequenced in a study of graft-versus-host responses after intestinal transplantation. The data were produced by immunoSEQ multiplex PCR, yet TCRdb's version contains in-frame clones alone and is incomplete. This sample yields 90,000 to 150,000 clones, of which 80% to 95% are seen a single time; more than 0.1% belongs to the top ten. Antigen specificity for these receptors is unknown. The material was unstimulated CD4+ T cells sorted from spleen or lymph node cells, obtained before intestinal transplant. These receptors came from a human donor who received an intestinal transplant.

About this clone: This sample also contains other DNA sequences that code for the same CDR3. The chain has TRBV7-9 and TRBJ2-7; no reliable D call. Trimming removed 3 bases at V and 5 bases at J, with 8 bases between. Germline CDR1 reads SEHNR; CDR2 reads FQNEAQ (reference sequence). The CDR3 sequence is 12 residues long. As DNA, the CDR3 is TGTGCCAGCAGCTTGTGGCGAGACGAGCAGTACTTC. Translating it yields CASSLWRDEQYF.

V usage is TRBV28 and J usage is TRBJ2-7; TRBD1 matches 7 bases. V lost 7 bases to trimming and J lost 5 bases; unmatched junction nucleotides: 8. The V gene's germline CDR1 is MDHEN and CDR2 SYDVKM. The CDR3 extends over 13 amino acids. CDR3 nucleotides: TGTGCCAGCAAAGACAGGGCCTTGGACGAGCAGTACTTC. Amino acid sequence: CASKDRALDEQYF.

About this clone: Other DNA sequences in this specimen translate into the identical CDR3. The chain combines TRBV7-9 with TRBJ2-7, with no clear D. There are 13 residues in the CDR3. Trimming removed 4 bases at V and 1 base at J, with 8 bases between. Germline-derived CDR1 and CDR2 are SEHNR and FQNEAQ (reference sequence). The CDR3 protein is CASSSGNSYEQYF. CDR3 DNA: TGTGCCAGCAGCTCCGGAAATTCCTACGAGCAGTACTTC.

The V gene is TRBV5-1, the J gene TRBJ2-3, with 8 nucleotides matching TRBD2. Germline CDR1 and CDR2: SGHRS and YFSETQ. The CDR3 is made up of 13 amino acids. The junction had 7 bases not matched to a gene; V was cut back by 7 bases and J by 6 bases. CDR3 nucleotides: TGCGCCAGCGCCCGGGAGGGGCGGGATACGCAGTATTTT. Its protein is CASAREGRDTQYF.

The chain couples TRBV18 to TRBJ1-5; TRBD1 matches at 7 bases. This CDR3 region has 16 residues. V was clipped by 1 base and J by 2 bases; unmatched bases: 5. Looked up from germline, CDR1 is KGHSH and CDR2 is LQKENI. The CDR3 DNA reads as TGTGCCAGCTCACCACAGGGGGCGCATGGCAATCAGCCCCAGCATTTT. Its protein product is CASSPQGAHGNQPQHF.

This rearrangement joins TRBV19 to TRBJ1-5; D is unresolved. Trimming took 4 bases from V and 0 from J, leaving 13 bases between them. From germline, CDR1 is LNHDA and CDR2 SQIVND (reference sequence). The CDR3 spans 16 residues. The CDR3 protein is CASSTGYWNSNQPQHF. In nucleotides, the CDR3 is TGTGCCAGTAGTACCGGTTATTGGAATAGCAATCAGCCCCAGCATTTT.

This chain links TRBV7-9 with TRBJ2-7, with 7 bases matching TRBD2. The germline V gene encodes CDR1 SEHNR and CDR2 FQNEAQ (reference sequence). This CDR3 comprises 16 residues. With 3 bases clipped from V and 3 bases from J, the junction kept 11 bases outside the gene matches. The CDR3 DNA reads as TGTGCCAGCAGCTTCCCTGGCGGGAGAGCAAGCTACGAGCAGTACTTC. This gives the protein CASSFPGGRASYEQYF.

The chain employs TRBV2 and TRBJ2-2; TRBD2 matches 8 bases. Germline values: CDR1 SNHLY, CDR2 FYNNEI. CDR3 size: 16 residues. The V gene end was trimmed by 2 bases and the J gene end by 1 base; junction bases not matched to a gene: 3. The CDR3: CASSELLAVNTGELFF. The CDR3 DNA follows: TGTGCCAGCAGTGAATTACTAGCGGTGAACACCGGGGAGCTGTTTTTT.

This clone came up once. The chain combines TRBV5-6 with TRBJ2-2; D remains unclear. Trimming took off 4 bases at V and 4 bases at J, with 8 bases between the two ends. The CDR3 covers 13 residues. Germline values: CDR1 SGHDT, CDR2 YYEEEE. CDR3 bases: TGTGCCAGCAGCCTAGACCGCACCGGGGAGCTGTTTTTT. It is translated as CASSLDRTGELFF.

The table lists this clone with a few counts. The chain recombines TRBV7-9 with TRBJ1-1; unclear D gene. The CDR3 has 14 amino acids. The ends were cut back, 2 bases at V and 1 base at J, with 8 bases in the middle. The V gene's germline CDR1 is SEHNR and CDR2 FQNEAQ (reference sequence). CDR3 nucleotide sequence: TGTGCCAGCAGCTTAATCCCTGAGAACACTGAAGCTTTCTTT. This codes for CASSLIPENTEAFF. The whole variable domain, filled in from reference TRBV7-9 and TRBJ1-1, reads DTGVSQNPRHKITKRGQNVTFRCDPISEHNRLYWYRQTLGQGPEFLTYFQNEAQLEKSRLLSDRFSAERPKGSFSTLEIQRTEQGDSAMYLCASSLIPENTEAFFGQGTRLTVV.

The chain links TRBV7-8 to TRBJ2-3; 9 bases are a match to TRBD2. With 6 bases clipped from V and 5 bases from J, the junction kept 6 bases outside the gene matches. The CDR3 runs to 14 residues. Per the germline V gene, CDR1 is SGHVS and CDR2 is FQNEAQ. The CDR3 reads CASRIAGAGDTQYF. For the CDR3, the DNA is TGTGCCAGCAGGATAGCGGGAGCCGGAGATACGCAGTATTTT.

The chain recombines TRBV6-6 with TRBJ1-4; 9 bases map to TRBD1. This CDR3 has 14 amino acids. Looked up from germline, CDR1 is MNHNY and CDR2 is SVGAGI (reference sequence). Trimming removed 6 bases from V and 8 bases from J; junction bases left unmatched: 7. The CDR3 DNA reads TGTGCCAGCAGCTTACAGGGGGCTCAAGAAAAACTGTTTTTT. Translated, it gives CASSLQGAQEKLFF.

This chain joins TRBV10-1 and TRBJ2-7, with a weak D call TRBD2 (5 bases). Trimming stripped 0 bases from V and 7 bases from J, with 16 bases between. This CDR3 region has 15 residues. Germline V CDR1 and CDR2: WNHNN, SYGVQD (reference sequence). The CDR3 coding sequence is TGCGCCAGCAGTGAGTCGATATCGAGGGTTGGTGAGCAGTACTTC. This translates into CASSESISRVGEQYF.

The chain joins TRBV5-1 to TRBJ2-7; a weak D match, TRBD1 (6 bases). The CDR3 covers 17 residues. Germline CDR1 is SGHRS and CDR2 is YFSETQ. Between the trimmed V and J ends, which lost 0 bases and 5 bases, there was a span of 21 bases. CDR3 in DNA: TGCGCCAGCAGCTTGGCCCTAAGGGGGTTGGGCGAGGACGAGCAGTACTTC. Protein sequence: CASSLALRGLGEDEQYF.